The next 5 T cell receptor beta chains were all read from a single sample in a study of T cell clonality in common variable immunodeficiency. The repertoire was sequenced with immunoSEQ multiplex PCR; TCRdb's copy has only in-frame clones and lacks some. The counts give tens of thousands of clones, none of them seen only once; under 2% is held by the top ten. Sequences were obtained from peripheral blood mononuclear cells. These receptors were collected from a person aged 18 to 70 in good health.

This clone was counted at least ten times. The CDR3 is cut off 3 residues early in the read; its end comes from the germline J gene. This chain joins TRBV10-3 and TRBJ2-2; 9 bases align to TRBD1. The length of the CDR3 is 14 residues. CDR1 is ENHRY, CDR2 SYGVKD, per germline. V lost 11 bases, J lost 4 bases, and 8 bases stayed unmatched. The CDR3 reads CAATGQGRTGELFF. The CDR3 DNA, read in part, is TGTGCCGCCACGGGACAGGGCCGCACCGGGGAG.

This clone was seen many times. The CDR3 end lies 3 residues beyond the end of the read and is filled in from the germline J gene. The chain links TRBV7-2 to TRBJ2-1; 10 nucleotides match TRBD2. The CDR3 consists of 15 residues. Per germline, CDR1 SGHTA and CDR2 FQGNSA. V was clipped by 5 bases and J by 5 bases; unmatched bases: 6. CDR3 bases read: TGTGCCAGCAGCCAAACCACTAGCGGGGACAATGAG. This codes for CASSQTTSGDNE. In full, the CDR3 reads CASSQTTSGDNEQFF.

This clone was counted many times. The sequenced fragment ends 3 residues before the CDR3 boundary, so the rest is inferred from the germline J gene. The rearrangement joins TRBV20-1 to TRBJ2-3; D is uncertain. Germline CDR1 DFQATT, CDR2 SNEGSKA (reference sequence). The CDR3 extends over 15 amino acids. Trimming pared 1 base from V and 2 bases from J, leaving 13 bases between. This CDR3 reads CSARVIRANTDTQYF. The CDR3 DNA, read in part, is TGCAGTGCTAGAGTGATTAGGGCGAACACAGATACG.

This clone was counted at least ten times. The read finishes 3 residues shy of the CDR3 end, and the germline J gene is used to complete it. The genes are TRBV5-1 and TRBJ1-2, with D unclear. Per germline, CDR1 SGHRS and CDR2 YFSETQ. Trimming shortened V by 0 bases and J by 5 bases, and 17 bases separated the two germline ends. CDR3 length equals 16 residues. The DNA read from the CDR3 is TGCGCCAGCAGCTTGGATGGTGGCAGTCTCGGGTATGGC. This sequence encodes CASSLDGGSLGYG. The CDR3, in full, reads CASSLDGGSLGYGYTF.

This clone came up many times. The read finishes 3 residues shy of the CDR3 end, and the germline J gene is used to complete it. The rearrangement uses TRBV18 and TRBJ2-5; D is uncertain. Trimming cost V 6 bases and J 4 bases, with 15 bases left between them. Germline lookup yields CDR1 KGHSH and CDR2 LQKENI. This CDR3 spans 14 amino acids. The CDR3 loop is CASSLASQGETQYF. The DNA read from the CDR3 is TGTGCCAGCTCCCTCGCCTCGCAAGGAGAGACC.